The rows below give T cell receptor beta chains drawn from one sample of a study of cytomegalovirus exposure and HLA in healthy donors. Sequencing used immunoSEQ multiplex PCR; TCRdb keeps in-frame clones, though not all of them. The table includes approximately 200,000 clones, less than 90% detected once. Sample: PBMCs. The receptor source for this set is a boy younger than 18 in good health and CMV-seronegative. Both conserved end residues are part of each CDR3. The D gene is left open where the match is weak. Rows give clone size only sometimes, using once, few, many, or a class for an expanded clone.

d_call clone_size j_call cdr3_length v_call cdr3_aa cdr3_nt
TRBD1 NA TRBJ1-1 14 TRBV29-1 CSVDAGTASTEAFF TGCAGCGTCGATGCCGGGACAGCGAGCACTGAAGCTTTCTTT
NA NA TRBJ1-5 13 TRBV10-1 CATSTGINQPQHF TGCGCCACCTCGACAGGTATCAATCAGCCCCAGCATTTT
NA NA TRBJ1-2 13 TRBV5-4 CASSHPGEGGYTF TGTGCCAGCAGCCACCCAGGGGAAGGCGGCTACACCTTC
TRBD1 NA TRBJ2-1 15 TRBV4-3 CASSQEGQANNEQFF TGCGCCAGCAGCCAAGAGGGACAGGCCAACAATGAGCAGTTCTTC
NA NA TRBJ1-5 15 TRBV19 CASTLGAYSNQPQHF TGTGCCAGTACCCTAGGGGCGTATAGCAATCAGCCCCAGCATTTT
NA NA TRBJ2-3 15 TRBV5-1 CASSLEASVPDTQYF TGCGCCAGCAGCTTGGAGGCTAGCGTCCCCGATACGCAGTATTTT
NA NA TRBJ2-5 15 TRBV27 CASSPYHDIKETQYF TGTGCCAGCAGTCCCTATCACGACATTAAAGAGACCCAGTACTTC
TRBD1 NA TRBJ2-5 14 TRBV13 CASSYRGLVETQYF TGTGCCAGCAGCTATAGGGGGCTAGTGGAGACCCAGTACTTC
TRBD2 NA TRBJ2-5 15 TRBV7-9 CSSSAISTSVETQYF TGTTCCAGCAGCGCGATTTCGACTAGCGTTGAGACCCAGTACTTC
TRBD2 NA TRBJ2-1 16 TRBV2 CASSETPSGGANEQFF TGTGCCAGCAGTGAGACCCCTAGCGGGGGGGCCAATGAGCAGTTCTTC
TRBD2 few TRBJ2-7 14 TRBV30 CAWTSGRNSYEQYF TGTGCCTGGACTAGCGGGAGAAACTCCTACGAGCAGTACTTC
TRBD1 NA TRBJ1-5 14 TRBV2 CASSEGDRDQPQHF TGTGCCAGCAGTGAAGGGGACAGGGATCAGCCCCAGCATTTT
TRBD2 NA TRBJ2-7 12 TRBV29-1 CSTRSGIYEQYF TGCAGCACCCGTAGCGGGATCTACGAGCAGTACTTC
TRBD1 NA TRBJ1-6 18 TRBV11-2 CASSHHFSSGQGDSPLHF TGTGCCAGCAGCCACCACTTCTCCTCAGGACAGGGTGATTCACCCCTCCACTTT
TRBD1 few TRBJ1-2 11 TRBV20-1 CSARTGNGYTF TGCAGTGCCCGGACAGGGAATGGCTACACCTTC
TRBD1 once TRBJ1-1 14 TRBV4-1 CASGLPGQSTEAFF TGCGCCAGCGGCCTACCGGGACAGTCCACTGAAGCTTTCTTT
TRBD2 NA TRBJ2-3 17 TRBV5-1 CASSLAPTSGSSDTQYF TGCGCCAGCAGCTTGGCCCCAACTAGCGGGAGTTCAGATACGCAGTATTTT
NA NA TRBJ2-7 14 TRBV4-3 CASSHELGAYEQYF TGCGCCAGCAGCCATGAACTGGGAGCCTACGAGCAGTACTTC
TRBD2 NA TRBJ2-1 18 TRBV4-3 CASSPQTQRGGPYNEQFF TGCGCCAGCAGCCCACAGACCCAGCGGGGGGGCCCCTACAATGAGCAGTTCTTC
NA few TRBJ1-2 13 TRBV6-1 CASSEAPVYGYTF TGTGCCAGCAGTGAAGCCCCGGTCTATGGCTACACCTTC
NA NA TRBJ2-7 11 TRBV20-1 CSARAPYEQYF TGCAGTGCTAGGGCCCCCTACGAGCAGTACTTC
NA NA TRBJ2-2 16 TRBV6-5 CASSSPRRARTGELFF TGTGCCAGCAGTTCTCCCCGGAGGGCCCGTACCGGGGAGCTGTTTTTT
TRBD1 NA TRBJ1-2 13 TRBV7-2 CASSLGQTYGYTF TGTGCCAGCAGCTTGGGACAGACCTATGGCTACACCTTC
TRBD1 NA TRBJ1-2 11 TRBV19 CASRTGVGYTF TGTGCCAGCCGGACAGGGGTCGGCTACACCTTC
NA NA TRBJ1-5 15 TRBV7-2 CASSAGLGGNQPQHF TGTGCCAGCAGCGCCGGACTCGGGGGCAATCAGCCCCAGCATTTT
NA NA TRBJ2-3 11 TRBV6-5 CASSAADTQYF TGTGCCAGCAGTGCTGCGGATACGCAGTATTTT
TRBD1 NA TRBJ1-1 14 TRBV5-6 CASSLQGAQTEAFF TGTGCCAGCAGCTTGCAGGGGGCGCAAACTGAAGCTTTCTTT
NA NA TRBJ2-1 13 TRBV6-4 CASSDSVAGEQFF TGTGCCAGCAGTGACTCGGTCGCCGGTGAGCAGTTCTTC
NA once TRBJ2-5 11 TRBV5-1 CASSSRETQYF TGCGCCAGCAGCTCCAGGGAGACCCAGTACTTC
NA NA TRBJ1-3 13 TRBV6-5 CASGTDSGNTIYF TGTGCCAGCGGCACAGACTCTGGAAACACCATATATTTT
TRBD1 few TRBJ1-2 16 TRBV4-3 CASSQDLTGAYYGYTF TGCGCCAGCAGCCAAGATCTAACAGGGGCATACTATGGCTACACCTTC
NA NA TRBJ2-5 12 TRBV2 CASRSEAETQYF TGTGCCAGCAGGAGCGAGGCGGAGACCCAGTACTTC
TRBD1 few TRBJ1-2 12 TRBV10-3 CAIKGTGDGYTF TGTGCCATCAAGGGGACAGGTGATGGCTACACCTTC
TRBD1 few TRBJ1-5 15 TRBV2 CASSEEGQENQPQHF TGTGCCAGCAGTGAAGAGGGACAGGAAAATCAGCCCCAGCATTTT
NA few TRBJ1-5 15 TRBV28 CASSQRPGSNQPQHF TGTGCCAGCAGCCAACGTCCGGGGAGCAATCAGCCCCAGCATTTT
TRBD2 NA TRBJ2-3 17 TRBV5-1 CASSSSTSGRSTDTQYF TGCGCCAGCAGCTCCTCCACTAGCGGGCGAAGCACAGATACGCAGTATTTT
NA NA TRBJ2-7 16 TRBV28 CASSSAAGTGSYEQYF TGTGCCAGCAGTTCAGCAGCCGGGACTGGAAGCTACGAGCAGTACTTC
NA NA TRBJ2-1 16 TRBV5-1 CASSQKKGYMNNEQFF TGCGCCAGCAGCCAAAAAAAGGGGTACATGAACAATGAGCAGTTCTTC
TRBD2 NA TRBJ2-3 16 TRBV18 CASSPRTSGIVDTQYF TGTGCCAGCTCACCCAGGACTAGCGGGATCGTAGATACGCAGTATTTT
NA NA TRBJ2-5 13 TRBV10-2 CASSGLALETQYF TGCGCCAGCAGTGGTCTAGCCCTAGAGACCCAGTACTTC
NA NA TRBJ2-5 15 TRBV28 CASSLRMGHEETQYF TGTGCCAGCAGTTTAAGGATGGGGCACGAAGAGACCCAGTACTTC
NA NA TRBJ2-7 15 TRBV4-2 CASSQELGSPREQYF TGTGCCAGCAGCCAAGAGTTGGGTTCCCCGAGGGAGCAGTACTTC
NA NA TRBJ1-5 11 TRBV9 CASGRGQPQHF TGTGCCAGCGGGCGGGGTCAGCCCCAGCATTTT
NA NA TRBJ1-2 15 TRBV7-9 CASTQASGAHYGYTF TGTGCCAGCACCCAGGCCTCAGGGGCCCACTATGGCTACACCTTC
NA NA TRBJ1-6 16 TRBV7-2 CASSSLVEDGDSPLHF TGTGCCAGCAGCTCACTAGTGGAGGACGGCGATTCACCCCTCCACTTT
TRBD1 NA TRBJ2-1 11 TRBV30 CAYSGGNEQFF TGTGCCTATTCAGGGGGAAATGAGCAGTTCTTC
NA few TRBJ2-5 14 TRBV5-1 CASSARTRVETQYF TGCGCCAGCAGCGCACGGACGAGGGTGGAGACCCAGTACTTC
NA NA TRBJ2-3 16 TRBV5-1 CASSHVWGDFADTQYF TGCGCCAGCAGCCACGTTTGGGGGGACTTCGCAGATACGCAGTATTTT
TRBD1 NA TRBJ1-2 13 TRBV28 CASRYRGLYGYTF TGTGCCAGCAGGTACAGGGGGTTATATGGCTACACCTTC
NA NA TRBJ2-7 13 TRBV7-8 CASSLARGREQYF TGTGCCAGCAGCTTAGCACGGGGGAGAGAGCAGTACTTC
NA once TRBJ2-1 16 TRBV27 CASSLGSEGGSGEQFF TGTGCCAGCAGTTTAGGGTCAGAGGGCGGTTCCGGTGAGCAGTTCTTC
NA NA TRBJ1-2 11 TRBV29-1 CSGRTGYGYTF TGCAGCGGAAGAACAGGGTATGGCTACACCTTC
TRBD1 NA TRBJ2-3 14 TRBV30 CAWSWTGVTDTQYF TGTGCCTGGAGTTGGACAGGGGTCACAGATACGCAGTATTTT
NA few TRBJ2-2 15 TRBV6-4 CASSDSGQNTGELFF TGTGCCAGCAGTGACTCGGGACAGAACACCGGGGAGCTGTTTTTT